One T cell receptor (beta chain) is described in this entry. The data were obtained in a study of T-cell reconstitution after alpha-beta-depleted transplantation in children. Molecular barcoding with unique molecular identifiers was used for the TCRbeta library. In TCRdb, the PCR reads were re-called with MiXCR into one record per CDR3 protein. The profile shows hundreds of thousands of distinct CDR3 sequences, roughly 13% of them singletons. The V and J ends lost 5 bases and 5 bases respectively, with 18 bases between them. This CDR3 has 15 amino acids. Germline assignment: CDR1 MDHEN and CDR2 SYDVKM.

The sample in question was PBMCs, mostly from graft donor cells, obtained 360 days after TCRalphabeta/CD19-depleted stem cell transplant. The receptor was isolated from a male patient under 18 who had a stem cell transplant for acute myeloid leukemia, so the T cells may come from the graft donor. V usage is TRBV28 and J usage is TRBJ2-5, with a weak D call TRBD1 (6 bases). This CDR3 is CASSRGAGARETQYF. DNA for the CDR3: TGTGCCAGCAGTAGAGGAGCAGGGGCGCGTGAGACCCAGTACTTC.